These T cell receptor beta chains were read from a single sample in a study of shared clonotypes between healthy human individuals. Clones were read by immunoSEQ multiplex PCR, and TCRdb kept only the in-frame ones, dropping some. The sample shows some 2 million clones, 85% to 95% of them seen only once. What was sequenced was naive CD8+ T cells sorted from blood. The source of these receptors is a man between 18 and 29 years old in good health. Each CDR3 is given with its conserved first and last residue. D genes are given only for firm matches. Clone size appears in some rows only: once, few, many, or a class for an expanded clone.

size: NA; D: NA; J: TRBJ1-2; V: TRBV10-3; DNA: TGTGCCATCAGTGAGGCAGTAATCAACTATGGCTACACCTTC; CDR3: CAISEAVINYGYTF
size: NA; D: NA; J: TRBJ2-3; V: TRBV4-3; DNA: TGCGCCAGCAGCCAAGCCATGCGGGACACAGATACGCAGTATTTT; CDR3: CASSQAMRDTDTQYF
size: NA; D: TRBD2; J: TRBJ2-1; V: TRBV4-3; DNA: TGCGCCAGCAGCCAAGATACTTCACTAGCGGGAGAGGGCAGGGATGAGCAGTTCTTC; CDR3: CASSQDTSLAGEGRDEQFF
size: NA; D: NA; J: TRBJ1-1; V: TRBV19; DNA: TGTGCCAGTAGTATTCAGGGTTTTACTGAAGCTTTCTTT; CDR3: CASSIQGFTEAFF
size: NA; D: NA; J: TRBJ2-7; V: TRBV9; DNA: TGTGCCAGCAGCGGGGGTGGCCTCGGGCAGTACTTC; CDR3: CASSGGGLGQYF
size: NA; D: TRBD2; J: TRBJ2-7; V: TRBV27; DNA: TGTGCCAGCAGCAGTCTAGCGGACGCCAAGCCATACGAGCAGTACTTC; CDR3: CASSSLADAKPYEQYF
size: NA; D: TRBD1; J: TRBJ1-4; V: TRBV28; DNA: TGTGCCAGCAGTTCTGGGTTGGTGGTTACAGGGGCTGCGTCTAATGAAAAACTGTTTTTT; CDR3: CASSSGLVVTGAASNEKLFF
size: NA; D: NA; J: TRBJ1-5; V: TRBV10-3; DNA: TGTGCCATCAGCCCCGGGCAGGACGATAGCAATCAGCCCCAGCATTTT; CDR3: CAISPGQDDSNQPQHF
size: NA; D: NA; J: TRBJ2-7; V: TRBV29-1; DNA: TGCAGCGTTGAATGGGACAATTACGAGCAGTACTTC; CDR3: CSVEWDNYEQYF
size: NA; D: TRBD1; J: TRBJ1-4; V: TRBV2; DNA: TGTGCCAGCAGTGAATGGGCAGGGGGGAATGAAAAACTGTTTTTT; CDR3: CASSEWAGGNEKLFF
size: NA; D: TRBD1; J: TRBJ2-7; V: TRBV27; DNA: TGTGCCAGCAGAAGCGGACAGGCGGCTTCCTACGAGCAGTACTTC; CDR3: CASRSGQAASYEQYF
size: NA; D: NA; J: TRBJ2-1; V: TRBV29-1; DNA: TGCAGCGTCCACGGGGTCGACAATGAGCAGTTCTTC; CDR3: CSVHGVDNEQFF
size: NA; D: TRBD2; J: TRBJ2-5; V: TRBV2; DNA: TGTGCCAGCAGTGAACTAGCGGGGGTTGAGACCCAGTACTTC; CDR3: CASSELAGVETQYF
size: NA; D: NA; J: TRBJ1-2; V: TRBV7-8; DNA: TGTGCCAGCAGCTTAGGTCCGGGGACGCCCAATGGCTACACCTTC; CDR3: CASSLGPGTPNGYTF
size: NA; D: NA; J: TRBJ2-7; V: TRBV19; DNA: TGTGCCAGTAGCTTGGTAGGGGGTTACGAGCAGTACTTC; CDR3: CASSLVGGYEQYF
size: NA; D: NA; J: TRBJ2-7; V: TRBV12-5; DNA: TGTGCTAGTGGTTTGGATCGAGGATCGTCTAGCTCCTACGAGCAGTACTTC; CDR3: CASGLDRGSSSSYEQYF
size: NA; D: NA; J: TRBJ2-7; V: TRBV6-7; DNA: TGTGCCAGCAGTTATGAGCAGCTGTACGAGCAGTACTTC; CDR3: CASSYEQLYEQYF
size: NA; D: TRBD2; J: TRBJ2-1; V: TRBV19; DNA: TGTGCCAGCATGGGACTAGCGGGAGCCAATGAGCAGTTCTTC; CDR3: CASMGLAGANEQFF
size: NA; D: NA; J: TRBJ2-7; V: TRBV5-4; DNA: TGTGCCAGCAGCTTGGTACCAGTTTCCTACGAGCAGTACTTC; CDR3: CASSLVPVSYEQYF
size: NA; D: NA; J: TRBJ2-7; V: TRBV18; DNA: TGTGCCAGCTCCCTAGGGAGCTTCTACGAGCAGTACTTC; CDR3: CASSLGSFYEQYF
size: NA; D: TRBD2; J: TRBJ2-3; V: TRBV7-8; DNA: TGTGCCAGCAGCTTGGATTTAGCGGGGAGCACAGATACGCAGTATTTT; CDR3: CASSLDLAGSTDTQYF
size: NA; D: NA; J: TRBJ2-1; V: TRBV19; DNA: TGTGCCAGTAGTGGTGAGGACAATGAGCAGTTCTTC; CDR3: CASSGEDNEQFF
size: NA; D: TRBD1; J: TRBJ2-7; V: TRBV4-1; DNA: TGCGCCAGCAGGCCCCAAATGACAGGGGGTGCCTACGAGCAGTACTTC; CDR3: CASRPQMTGGAYEQYF
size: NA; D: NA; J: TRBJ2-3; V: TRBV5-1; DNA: TGCGCCAGCAGCTTGGCGCGGGGATACACTAGCACAGATACGCAGTATTTT; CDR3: CASSLARGYTSTDTQYF
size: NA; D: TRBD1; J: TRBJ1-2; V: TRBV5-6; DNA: TGTGCCAGCAGTCCCGTCTGGACAGGTGGCTATGGCTACACCTTC; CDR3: CASSPVWTGGYGYTF
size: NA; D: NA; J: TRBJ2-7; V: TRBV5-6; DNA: TGTGCCAGCAGCCCGGGACATCTAGACGAGCAGTACTTC; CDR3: CASSPGHLDEQYF
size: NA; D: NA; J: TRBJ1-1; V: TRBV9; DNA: TGTGCCAGCAGCCCCGCGGGCCCTGAAGCTTTCTTT; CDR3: CASSPAGPEAFF
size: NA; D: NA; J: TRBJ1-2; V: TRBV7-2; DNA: TGTGCCAGCAGCTTAGCAGTCTATGGCTACACCTTC; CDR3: CASSLAVYGYTF
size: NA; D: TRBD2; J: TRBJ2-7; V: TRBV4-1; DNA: TGCGCCAGTACAGTACTAGCGGGGGGCTCCTACGAGCAGTACTTC; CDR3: CASTVLAGGSYEQYF
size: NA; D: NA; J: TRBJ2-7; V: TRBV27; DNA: TGTGCCAGCAGTTTCCCCCTTGGCGAGCAGTACTTC; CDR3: CASSFPLGEQYF
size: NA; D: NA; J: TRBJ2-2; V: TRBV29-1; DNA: TGCAGCGTTGAATTACCGAACACCGGGGAGCTGTTTTTT; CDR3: CSVELPNTGELFF
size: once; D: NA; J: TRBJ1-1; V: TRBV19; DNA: TGTGCCAGTAGCCCGACAGAAAACACTGAAGCTTTCTTT; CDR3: CASSPTENTEAFF
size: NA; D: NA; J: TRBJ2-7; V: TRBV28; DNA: TGTGCCAGCAGTAGCCGGGACACCTTCTACGAGCAGTACTTC; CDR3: CASSSRDTFYEQYF
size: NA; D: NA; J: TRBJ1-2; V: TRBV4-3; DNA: TGCGCCAGCAGCCATGTTAACTATGGCTACACCTTC; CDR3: CASSHVNYGYTF
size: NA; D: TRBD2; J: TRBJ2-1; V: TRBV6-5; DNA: TGTGCCAGCAGCCTGACTAGCGAGTACAATGAGCAGTTCTTC; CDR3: CASSLTSEYNEQFF
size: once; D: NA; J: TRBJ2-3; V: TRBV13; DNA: TGTGCCAGCAGCTTAGGGTCGGATACGCAGTATTTT; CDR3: CASSLGSDTQYF
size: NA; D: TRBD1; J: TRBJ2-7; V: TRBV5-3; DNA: TGTGCCAGAAGTTGGGGCCCCCGGGACAGCTCCTACGAGCAGTACTTC; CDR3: CARSWGPRDSSYEQYF
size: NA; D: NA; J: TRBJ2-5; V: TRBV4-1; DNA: TGCGCCAGCAGCCAAGTGGAACGGGGGCAAGAAGAGACCCAGTACTTC; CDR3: CASSQVERGQEETQYF
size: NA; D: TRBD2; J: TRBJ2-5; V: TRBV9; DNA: TGTGCCAGCAGCGTAGAGGGCGGGAGTATTGAGACCCAGTACTTC; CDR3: CASSVEGGSIETQYF
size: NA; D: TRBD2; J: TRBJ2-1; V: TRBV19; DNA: TGTGCCAGTAGTCCACTAGCGGGGGGCTCATCCTACAATGAGCAGTTCTTC; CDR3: CASSPLAGGSSYNEQFF
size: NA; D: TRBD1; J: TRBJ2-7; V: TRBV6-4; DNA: TGTGCCAGCGCCGGACAGGGAAGTCCCTACGAGCAGTACTTC; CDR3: CASAGQGSPYEQYF
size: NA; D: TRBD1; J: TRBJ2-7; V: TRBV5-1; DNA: TGCGCCAGCAGCTTGGCCGGACAGGGGTTACCCTACGAGCAGTACTTC; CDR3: CASSLAGQGLPYEQYF
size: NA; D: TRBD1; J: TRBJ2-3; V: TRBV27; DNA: TGTGCCAGCAGCCTTGGGACAGGGCCTTCAGATACGCAGTATTTT; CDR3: CASSLGTGPSDTQYF
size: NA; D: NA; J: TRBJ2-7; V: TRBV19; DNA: TGTGCCAGTAGGGAGACAGGACTCTCCTACGAGCAGTACTTC; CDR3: CASRETGLSYEQYF
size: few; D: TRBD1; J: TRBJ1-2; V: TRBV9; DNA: TGTGCCAGCAGCGTAGATTCGGGACAGGCTAACTATGGCTACACCTTC; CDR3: CASSVDSGQANYGYTF
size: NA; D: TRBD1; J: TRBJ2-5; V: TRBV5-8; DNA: TGTGCCAGCCAGCACCCGCCCGACAGGGACCAAGAGACCCAGTACTTC; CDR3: CASQHPPDRDQETQYF
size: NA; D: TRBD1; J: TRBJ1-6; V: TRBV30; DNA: TGTGCCTGGAGTGCCGGGACAGGATCTAATTCACCCCTCCACTTT; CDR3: CAWSAGTGSNSPLHF
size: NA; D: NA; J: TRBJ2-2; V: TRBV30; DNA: TGTGCCTGGAGTGTCGAGTCCTTGTTGGCCGGGGAGCTGTTTTTT; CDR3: CAWSVESLLAGELFF
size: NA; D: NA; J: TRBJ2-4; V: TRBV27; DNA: TGTGCCAGCAGCCCGGTCAGGGGAATTGGAAACATTCAGTACTTC; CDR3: CASSPVRGIGNIQYF
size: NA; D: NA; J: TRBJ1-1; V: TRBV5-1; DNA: TGCGCCAGCAGCTTGGGCAGGGAGGCTTTCTTT; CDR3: CASSLGREAFF
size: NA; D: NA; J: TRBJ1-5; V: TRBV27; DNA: TGTGCCAGCGGGGCGAGTTCTTCTCAGCCCCAGCATTTT; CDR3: CASGASSSQPQHF
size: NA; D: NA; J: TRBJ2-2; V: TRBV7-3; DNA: TGTGCCAGCAGAGGGCTATCCGGGGAGCTGTTTTTT; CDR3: CASRGLSGELFF
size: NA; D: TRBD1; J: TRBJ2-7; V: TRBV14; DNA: TGTGCCAGCAGCCAAGATCTAGGGTATGGGACAGGGAACGAGCAGTACTTC; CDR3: CASSQDLGYGTGNEQYF
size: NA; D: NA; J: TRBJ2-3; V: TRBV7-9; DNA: TGTGCCAGCAGCTCCACGCCCCAGGTGATAGATACGCAGTATTTT; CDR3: CASSSTPQVIDTQYF
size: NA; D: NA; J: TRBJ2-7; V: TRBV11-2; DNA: TGTGCCAGCAGCTTAAGCCAGGGTCACGAGCAGTACTTC; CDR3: CASSLSQGHEQYF
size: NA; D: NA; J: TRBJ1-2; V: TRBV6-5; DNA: TGTGCCAGCAGTGAAGCAGGGAGCTACACCTTC; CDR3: CASSEAGSYTF
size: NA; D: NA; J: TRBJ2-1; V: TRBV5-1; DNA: TGCGCCAGCAGTTGGGGGGCCAACTCCTACAATGAGCAGTTCTTC; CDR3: CASSWGANSYNEQFF
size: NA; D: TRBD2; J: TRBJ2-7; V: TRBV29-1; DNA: TGCAGCGTTGAAGAAGGTAGCGGGGGGGGTTACGAGCAGTACTTC; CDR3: CSVEEGSGGGYEQYF
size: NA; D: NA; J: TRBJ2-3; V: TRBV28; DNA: TGTGCCGGCAGTTGGGGGACGCATACGCAGTATTTT; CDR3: CAGSWGTHTQYF
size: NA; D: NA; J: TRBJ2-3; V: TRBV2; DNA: TGTGCCAGCAGACCCCATAGCACAGATACGCAGTATTTT; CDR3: CASRPHSTDTQYF